Below, 20 T cell receptor beta chains from the same sample are listed, as sequenced in a study of chemoradiotherapy in HPV16-positive cancers. The table came from immunoSEQ multiplex PCR; TCRdb's copy has only in-frame clones and leaves some out. The sample lists approximately 8,800 clones, around 70% occurring once. The specimen was tumor tissue, collected from a patient who underwent chemoradiotherapy. The receptors shown here come from a human donor with HPV-associated anogenital cancer.

The J gene is TRBJ2-3, the V gene TRBV7-3, with D maybe TRBD2 (5 bases). The CDR3 has 13 amino acids. V lost 8 bases and J 6 bases, leaving 15 bases between the germline ends. From germline, CDR1 is SGHTA and CDR2 FQGTGA. Here the CDR3 reads CASGSGVSDTQYF. The CDR3 DNA is TGTGCCAGCGGCTCCGGGGTTAGCGATACGCAGTATTTT.

The rearrangement joins TRBV14 to TRBJ2-5; D is unresolved. CDR1 is SGHDN, CDR2 FVKESK, per germline. V was cut by 1 base and J by 5 bases, with 8 bases left in between. The CDR3 sequence is 13 residues long. CDR3: CASSQGNWETQYF. CDR3 in DNA: TGTGCCAGCAGCCAAGGCAACTGGGAGACCCAGTACTTC.

V is TRBV29-1 and J is TRBJ1-1, with D unclear. CDR3 length: 11 residues. V was pared by 5 bases and J by 7 bases, with 11 bases between. CDR1 and CDR2 from the germline V gene are SQVTM and ANQGSEA. DNA for the CDR3: TGCAGCGTTTCGTTACAGTTTGAAGCTTTCTTT. Encoded protein: CSVSLQFEAFF.

The CDR3 here is CATLPYTDTQYF. DNA for the CDR3: TGTGCCACCCTCCCATACACAGATACGCAGTATTTT. The J gene is TRBJ2-3, the V gene TRBV7-2; D is unresolved. Germline V gives CDR1 SGHTA, CDR2 FQGNSA. V was pared by 10 bases and J by 2 bases, with 10 bases between. The CDR3 totals 12 residues. The complete variable domain, with remaining parts taken from reference TRBV7-2 and TRBJ2-3, reads GAGVSQSPSNKVTEKGKDVELRCDPISGHTALYWYRQSLGQGLEFLIYFQGNSAPDKSGLPSDRFSAERTGGSVSTLTIQRTQQEDSAVYLCATLPYTDTQYFGPGTRLTVL.

The rearrangement links TRBV13 to TRBJ2-5, with 10 positions matching TRBD1. V shed 5 bases and J 0 bases; nucleotides not matched to a gene: 3. In germline, CDR1 is PRHDT, CDR2 FYEKMQ (reference sequence). The CDR3 contains 15 residues. In nucleotides, the CDR3 is TGTGCCAGCAGCCTGGGACAGGGGTACCAAGAGACCCAGTACTTC. This codes for CASSLGQGYQETQYF.

This rearrangement joins TRBV6-5 to TRBJ1-6; D ambiguous. This CDR3 is built from 16 residues. The V gene's germline CDR1 is MNHEY and CDR2 SVGAGI. V shed 0 bases and J shed 8 bases, with 14 bases lying between them. CDR3 sequence: CASSYSRTGKYSPLHF. CDR3 nucleotides: TGTGCCAGCAGTTACTCGCGGACGGGAAAGTATTCACCCCTCCACTTT.

This clone is judged large. The rearrangement links TRBV2 to TRBJ2-7, with 9 bases fitting TRBD1. Germline loops: CDR1 SNHLY, CDR2 FYNNEI. J was trimmed by 4 bases and V by 7 bases; bases with no gene match: 5. The CDR3 extends over 13 amino acids. CDR3 DNA: TGTGCCAGCAAAGCACAGGGGGCTTACGAGCAGTACTTC. Amino acids: CASKAQGAYEQYF.

The J gene is TRBJ2-7, the V gene TRBV28, with D possibly being TRBD1 or TRBD2 (6 bases each). V was pared by 4 bases and J by 6 bases, with 16 bases between. This CDR3 spans 14 amino acids. From germline, CDR1 is MDHEN and CDR2 SYDVKM. CDR3 loop: CASSSVGGPGEQYF. In nucleotides, the CDR3 is TGTGCCAGCAGTTCGGTCGGGGGCCCGGGCGAGCAGTACTTC.

The chain employs TRBV7-9 and TRBJ2-3; D unclear. There are 14 residues in the CDR3. The V end was cut by 0 bases, the J end by 4 bases, with 8 bases between. The germline gives CDR1 SEHNR, CDR2 FQNEAQ (reference sequence). In nucleotides, the CDR3 is TGTGCCAGCAGCTTAGCGGGTAGCCCAGATACGCAGTATTTT. Amino acid sequence: CASSLAGSPDTQYF.

V is TRBV19 and J is TRBJ2-5, with 10 bases that match TRBD1. Trimming took 6 bases from V and 4 from J; bases not matched to a gene: 5. The CDR3 totals 14 residues. From germline, CDR1 is LNHDA and CDR2 SQIVND (reference sequence). Here the CDR3 reads CASSDRGLGETQYF. The CDR3 DNA reads TGTGCCAGTAGCGACAGGGGGCTTGGAGAGACCCAGTACTTC.

The rearrangement uses TRBV19 and TRBJ1-5, with D possibly being TRBD1 (5 bases). CDR1 is LNHDA, CDR2 SQIVND, per germline (reference sequence). Between the trimmed V and J ends, which lost 8 bases and 1 base, there was a span of 6 bases. The CDR3 has 12 residues. The CDR3 here is CASRDSNQPQHF. CDR3 nucleotides: TGTGCCAGTCGGGACAGCAATCAGCCCCAGCATTTT.

The J gene is TRBJ1-1, the V gene TRBV6-5; D is possibly TRBD1 (5 bases). V was pared by 6 bases and J by 3 bases, with 17 bases between. This CDR3 has 15 residues. Germline V gene lookup returns CDR1 MNHEY and CDR2 SVGAGI. The CDR3 protein is CASSLRFGGDTEAFF. The CDR3 DNA follows: TGTGCCAGCAGCCTGAGATTTGGGGGTGACACTGAAGCTTTCTTT.

This clone has just a few counts. CDR3 coding DNA: TGCAGCGTGGACAGCCCCTCTGGAAACACCATATATTTT. Its protein is CSVDSPSGNTIYF. The chain is built from TRBV29-1 and TRBJ1-3; D may be TRBD1 (6 bases). V was cut by 6 bases and J by 0 bases, with 9 bases left in between. Germline V gene sequence: CDR1 SQVTM, CDR2 ANQGSEA. This CDR3 has 13 amino acids.

The chain joins TRBV19 to TRBJ1-1; perhaps TRBD1 as D (6 bases). Trimming pared 4 bases from V and 2 bases from J, leaving 20 bases between. Germline assignment: CDR1 LNHDA and CDR2 SQIVND (reference sequence). CDR3 size: 17 residues. The CDR3 sequence: CASSSQSRGQSNTEAFF. The CDR3 DNA reads as TGTGCCAGTAGTAGCCAGAGTAGAGGACAGAGCAACACTGAAGCTTTCTTT.

The genes are TRBV6-6 and TRBJ2-2; 7 bases are a match to TRBD1. J lost 4 bases, V lost 8 bases, and 4 bases had no gene match. The CDR3 sequence is 13 residues long. The germline gives CDR1 MNHNY, CDR2 SVGAGI (reference sequence). The CDR3 region is CASGDSTTGELFF. CDR3 DNA: TGTGCCAGCGGGGACAGTACCACCGGGGAGCTGTTTTTT.

CDR3 protein: CASRGQWEYYGYTF. In DNA form, the CDR3 reads TGCGCCAGCAGGGGACAGTGGGAGTACTATGGCTACACCTTC. The J gene is TRBJ1-2, the V gene TRBV10-1, with 7 bases fitting TRBD1. CDR1 is WNHNN and CDR2 is SYGVQD in the germline V gene (reference sequence). The V and J ends lost 6 bases and 3 bases, in that order; junction bases with no gene match: 7. This CDR3 region has 14 residues.

The chain recombines TRBV19 with TRBJ2-5; no firm D call. CDR3 length equals 14 residues. The germline V gene encodes CDR1 LNHDA and CDR2 SQIVND (reference sequence). Trimming left V 1 base short and J 5 bases short, with 11 bases between. The DNA of the CDR3 is TGTGCCAGTAGTATAGCAGCCGGGTTCGAGACCCAGTACTTC. It translates to CASSIAAGFETQYF. Variable domain in full (rest from reference TRBV19 and TRBJ2-5): DGGITQSPKYLFRKEGQNVTLSCEQNLNHDAMYWYRQDPGQGLRLIYYSQIVNDFQKGDIAEGYSVSREKKESFPLTVTSAQKNPTAFYLCASSIAAGFETQYFGPGTRLLVL.

The gene calls are TRBV7-3 and TRBJ2-2; D call uncertain. The CDR3 consists of 18 residues. The germline CDR1 and CDR2 sequences are SGHTA and FQGTGA. V lost 0 bases and J lost 4, with 18 bases in between. CDR3 protein: CASSLTSWSSSITGELFF. CDR3 DNA sequence: TGTGCCAGCAGCTTAACTTCGTGGTCTAGTTCAATCACCGGGGAGCTGTTTTTT.

This chain joins TRBV9 and TRBJ2-6; a weak D match, TRBD1 (5 bases). The V and J ends lost 6 bases and 1 base respectively, with 14 bases between them. Germline assignment: CDR1 SGDLS and CDR2 YYNGEE. This CDR3 is built from 16 residues. This chain's CDR3 is CASTPGIGSGANVLTF. The CDR3 DNA follows: TGTGCCAGCACTCCAGGGATAGGGTCTGGGGCCAACGTCCTGACTTTC. The variable domain in full, completed from reference TRBV9 and TRBJ2-6, reads DSGVTQTPKHLITATGQRVTLRCSPRSGDLSVYWYQQSLDQGLQFLIQYYNGEERAKGNILERFSAQQFPDLHSELNLSSLELGDSALYFCASTPGIGSGANVLTFGAGSRLTVL.

The gene calls are TRBV7-9 and TRBJ2-1; possible D gene TRBD2, 5 bases. With 1 base removed from V and 5 bases from J, the gap between germline ends came to 9 bases. CDR1 is SEHNR and CDR2 is FQNEAQ in the germline V gene (reference sequence). CDR3 length equals 14 residues. CDR3 bases: TGTGCCAGCAGCTTAGAGCGGAGAAACAATGAGCAGTTCTTC. Translated, it gives CASSLERRNNEQFF.